This T cell receptor beta chain originates from a study of blood T cell repertoires in COVID-19 (dated by TCRdb to 2020 to 2022). A note on the overall study: Samples from collaborators originated in the United States, Italy and Spain and spanned both the acute and convalescent phases of COVID-19. Samples were obtained from the ongoing ImmuneRACE study (first 160 participants) and from 1,254 subjects provided by 6 global collaborators. The dataset comprised deeply sampled blood TCRbeta repertoires from subjects exposed to, actively infected with, or recovered from COVID-19. Where available, HLA class I and class II types were taken from metadata supplied by the sample provider and were not determined by assay-based typing. The repertoires were released in a freely available public database meant as a resource for research on the immune response to SARS-CoV-2. The sample metadata nearly always contained a de-identified subject ID, COVID-19 status, age in years and sex. The material from the prospective study consisted of cDNA or gDNA derived from T cells, B-cell-depleted T cells, or PBMCs. Results and caveats for the whole study, not just this receptor: How much clinical and demographic metadata was included differed by source and by participant, and the metadata was provided uncurated.

TCRbeta CDR3 regions were amplified from genomic DNA using the immunoSEQ Assay, a bias-controlled multiplex PCR. In the paper's pipeline: The number of nucleated cells in each sample was estimated by amplification of reference gene primers within the assay. To quantify the absolute abundance of each unique TCRbeta CDR3 rearrangement, sequence reads were collapsed and filtered. For each sample, productive Simpson clonality was calculated by taking the square root of Simpson's diversity index across productive rearrangements. TCRdb took this table from immuneACCESS and kept in-frame rearrangements with V and J called. Such tables lack part of the clones; where checked against another copy, unresolved V genes explain under half of the gap, and the rest is unexplained. V, J and clone size derive from that table, while D and trimming were established from the DNA sequence. The sample table lists approximately 120,000 clones, 84% of them with a count of one. Together, the top ten hold about 7% of the sample.

Each collaborating institution followed its own protocols to collect whole blood in K2EDTA tubes. For TCRbeta analysis, collaborators shipped samples as frozen whole blood, isolated PBMCs, or DNA extracted from either of those sample types. V was cut back by 6 bases and J by 8 bases, leaving a gap of 10 bases between them. From the cysteine through the phenylalanine, the CDR3 covers 11 amino acids. Kept here is only the CDR3 DNA, which spans 33 bases and is read in frame from base 1. Regarding this clone: This receptor's antigen is unknown. No base qualities exist here, and no much larger clone lies one base off it.

Material for sequencing was peripheral blood. This clonotype was obtained from a woman in her 50s with acute or convalescent COVID-19. This chain is built from TRBV12-3 or TRBV12-4 and TRBJ1-2; the D gene lacks a confident call. The nucleotides are TGTGCCAGCAGATCCGGGAGAGGCTACACCTTC. It is translated as CASRSGRGYTF.